This T cell receptor beta chain was obtained from a study of post-analysis software for immune sequencing data. Study-wide findings and caveats: The five TRBV segments detected at higher frequency in patients than in controls included TRBV5-6, TRBV5-1 and TRBV20-1.

On this clonotype itself: The antigen is unknown. This could be a read error, since a much larger clone is one nucleotide away.

Prepared TCR beta cDNA libraries contained unique molecular identifiers. When 1 to 10 million T cells were used, they gave hundreds of thousands of cDNA molecules. MiXCR, run by TCRdb on the PCR reads, gives a single entry per CDR3 protein. The sample has approximately 180,000 distinct CDR3 sequences; over 25% are singletons. The CDR3 is 16 amino acids. V dropped 5 bases and J dropped 6 bases, with 21 bases sitting between them. CDR1 and CDR2 (germline): MDHEN, SYDVKM. Input material: blood. This receptor was obtained from a girl under 18 with multiple sclerosis. The chain couples TRBV28 to TRBJ2-3, with D perhaps TRBD2 (5 bases). The CDR3 DNA reads as TGTGCCAGCAGTCTCTTACGAGAGGAGCGGAAGGATACGCAGTATTTT. Translation: CASSLLREERKDTQYF.